One sample yielded the 17 T cell receptor beta chains listed below, sequenced in a study of PD-1 blockade in mismatch repair-deficient tumors. TCRdb's copy holds only in-frame clones and misses some; the assay was immunoSEQ multiplex PCR. The table includes 15,000 to 20,000 clones, about four fifths detected once. The source material was PBMCs, sampled before pembrolizumab treatment. All receptors derive from an adult with mismatch repair-deficient cancer.

This chain joins TRBV11-1 and TRBJ2-3; D might be TRBD2 (5 bases). CDR1 is SGHAT and CDR2 is FQDESV in the germline V gene (reference sequence). The CDR3 extends over 17 amino acids. The ends were cut back, 7 bases at V and 4 bases at J, with 24 bases in the middle. CDR3: CASTLAPPGSGADTQYF. The CDR3 coding sequence is TGTGCCAGCACCCTAGCCCCTCCGGGATCTGGGGCAGATACGCAGTATTTT. Filled out from reference TRBV11-1 and TRBJ2-3, the complete variable domain reads EAEVAQSPRYKITEKSQAVAFWCDPISGHATLYWYRQILGQGPELLVQFQDESVVDDSQLPKDRFSAERLKGVDSTLKIQPAELGDSAMYLCASTLAPPGSGADTQYFGPGTRLTVL.

The rearrangement joins TRBV9 to TRBJ2-1; 14 bases align to TRBD2. The CDR3 length is 17 residues. Germline V lookup: CDR1 SGDLS, CDR2 YYNGEE. Trimming took 0 bases from V and 7 from J; bases not matched to a gene: 6. CDR3 in amino acids: CASSVAGLAGVGNEQFF. As DNA, the CDR3 is TGTGCCAGCAGCGTAGCGGGACTAGCGGGAGTGGGGAATGAGCAGTTCTTC.

V usage is TRBV5-6 and J usage is TRBJ2-3, with D hard to call. V shed 3 bases and J shed 4 bases, with 12 bases lying between them. The CDR3 is 14 amino acids. Germline V gene lookup returns CDR1 SGHDT and CDR2 YYEEEE. CDR3 nucleotide sequence: TGTGCCAGCAGCTGGAGTGCCAGTTCAGATACGCAGTATTTT. It yields the protein CASSWSASSDTQYF.

J is TRBJ2-5 and V is TRBV28, with 8 bases that match TRBD1. CDR3 length: 14 amino acids. CDR1 and CDR2 from the germline V gene are MDHEN and SYDVKM. V trimming: 6 bases; J trimming: 5 bases; junction bases outside the gene matches: 8. In DNA form, the CDR3 reads TGTGCCAGCAGCGATGGACAGGGACGGGAGACCCAGTACTTC. Protein sequence: CASSDGQGRETQYF.

This chain links TRBV2 with TRBJ2-3, with D tentatively TRBD1 or TRBD2 (5 bases each). CDR1 and CDR2 from the germline V gene are SNHLY and FYNNEI. V was cut by 8 bases and J by 3 bases, with 12 bases left in between. The CDR3 is 13 amino acids. The CDR3 DNA reads TGTGCCAGCGGGACGGTCGGTACAGATACGCAGTATTTT. Residues: CASGTVGTDTQYF.

The rearrangement links TRBV6-1 to TRBJ2-7, with 8 bases lining up with TRBD1. The CDR3 extends over 13 amino acids. V was pared by 7 bases and J by 4 bases, with 6 bases of the junction left unmatched. Per the germline V gene, CDR1 is MNHNS and CDR2 is SASEGT. The CDR3 region has the DNA TGTGCCAGCATAGGACAGGGCGCGTACGAGCAGTACTTC. This gives the protein CASIGQGAYEQYF.

This clone was counted only a few times. The J gene is TRBJ1-3, the V gene TRBV11-2, with TRBD1 matching 7 bases. The germline V gene encodes CDR1 SGHAT and CDR2 FQNNGV. J gave up 0 bases and V 5 bases, and 7 bases lay outside the gene matches. The CDR3 has 16 residues. CDR3 loop: CASSTKTGTSGNTIYF. In nucleotides, the CDR3 is TGTGCCAGCAGCACGAAGACAGGGACCTCTGGAAACACCATATATTTT.

The chain employs TRBV5-1 and TRBJ2-5, with D tentatively TRBD2 (6 bases). Germline assignment: CDR1 SGHRS and CDR2 YFSETQ. Trimming pared 5 bases from V and 1 base from J, leaving 15 bases between. The CDR3 contains 15 residues. The CDR3, as DNA: TGCGCCAGCAGTGTGGAGGGCGCGCTCCAAGAGACCCAGTACTTC. Amino acids: CASSVEGALQETQYF. Supplemented by reference TRBV5-1 and TRBJ2-5, the full variable domain reads KAGVTQTPRYLIKTRGQQVTLSCSPISGHRSVSWYQQTPGQGLQFLFEYFSETQRNKGNFPGRFSGRQFSNSRSEMNVSTLELGDSALYLCASSVEGALQETQYFGPGTRLLVL.

This clone was observed a few times. The chain recombines TRBV29-1 with TRBJ2-1; D is possibly TRBD1 or TRBD2 (5 bases each). This CDR3 is 14 amino acids long. Trimming shortened V by 6 bases and J by 5 bases, and 17 bases separated the two germline ends. Germline CDR1 SQVTM, CDR2 ANQGSEA. CDR3 in DNA: TGCAGCGTGAGGGACCCGTTTAGAAACAATGAGCAGTTCTTC. This gives the protein CSVRDPFRNNEQFF.

The J gene is TRBJ2-7, the V gene TRBV18; a possible D gene is TRBD1 (5 bases). This CDR3 contains 16 residues. CDR1 and CDR2 from the germline V gene are KGHSH and LQKENI. V dropped 3 bases and J dropped 6 bases, with 21 bases sitting between them. The CDR3 region has the DNA TGTGCCAGCTCACCCCCCGGTGGGGCCAGGGTCTCCGAGCAGTACTTC. Amino acid sequence: CASSPPGGARVSEQYF.

The chain links TRBV30 to TRBJ2-5; D unclear. The CDR3 runs to 13 residues. The V end lost 2 bases, the J end lost 5 bases, and 12 bases lay between the germline ends. The germline CDR1 and CDR2 sequences are GTSNPN and SVGIG (reference sequence). CDR3 in amino acids: CAWSPPPDETQYF. As DNA, the CDR3 is TGTGCCTGGAGTCCCCCGCCAGACGAGACCCAGTACTTC.

CDR3 loop: CASSQVPSTYEQYF. DNA for the CDR3: TGCGCCAGCAGCCAAGTCCCTTCCACCTACGAGCAGTACTTC. J is TRBJ2-7 and V is TRBV4-1; unclear D gene. Germline loops: CDR1 MGHRA, CDR2 YSYEKL. This CDR3 region has 14 residues. With 1 base removed from V and 2 bases from J, the gap between germline ends came to 9 bases.

This chain joins TRBV27 and TRBJ2-2; TRBD1 matches 8 bases. Germline CDR1 MNHEY, CDR2 SMNVEV (reference sequence). V dropped 5 bases and J dropped 7; count of bases not matched to a gene: 3. The length of the CDR3 is 13 residues. CDR3 loop: CASSPGTGGELFF. The CDR3 DNA follows: TGTGCCAGCAGTCCCGGGACAGGCGGGGAGCTGTTTTTT.

As to this clone: Because the CDR3's place on the DNA is in doubt, the DNA is left out and the CDR3 is given as listed by TCRdb. V is TRBV28 and J is TRBJ2-3; the D segment call TRBD1 is taken from the table without a DNA check. Per the germline V gene, CDR1 is MDHEN and CDR2 is SYDVKM. The CDR3 has 15 residues if both end residues are counted. CDR3 protein: CASSFGPGGRDTQYF.

The CDR3 loop reads CAWSVVGDEQFF. The DNA for the CDR3 is TGTGCCTGGAGTGTAGTCGGGGATGAGCAGTTCTTC. The chain combines TRBV30 with TRBJ2-1, with D maybe TRBD2 (5 bases). The CDR3 loop spans 12 amino acids. Germline CDR1 reads GTSNPN; CDR2 reads SVGIG (reference sequence). V was clipped by 0 bases and J by 8 bases, with 8 bases between them. Full variable domain (outside the CDR3, taken from reference TRBV30 and TRBJ2-1): SQTIHQWPATLVQPVGSPLSLECTVEGTSNPNLYWYRQAAGRGLQLLFYSVGIGQISSEVPQNLSASRPQDRQFILSSKKLLLSDSGFYLCAWSVVGDEQFFGPGTRLTVL.

This clone was recorded once. The chain combines TRBV4-1 with TRBJ1-5; possibly TRBD1 for D (6 bases). The CDR3 spans 18 residues. The germline CDR1 and CDR2 sequences are MGHRA and YSYEKL. V was cut by 1 base and J by 1 base, with 17 bases left in between. CDR3 in amino acids: CASSQGRGTPPSNQPQHF. CDR3 DNA sequence: TGCGCCAGCAGCCAAGGGCGAGGGACACCCCCGAGCAATCAGCCCCAGCATTTT.

The chain combines TRBV4-3 with TRBJ2-7, with a weak D call TRBD1 (5 bases). The CDR3 spans 16 residues. Germline V gene sequence: CDR1 LGHNA, CDR2 YSLEER. Trimming left V 0 bases short and J 1 base short, with 13 bases between. This CDR3 reads CASSQDIEKGSYEQYF. The DNA for the CDR3 is TGCGCCAGCAGCCAAGATATTGAAAAGGGGTCCTACGAGCAGTACTTC.